This T cell receptor (beta chain) was recorded in a study of regulatory and conventional T cells in RAG deficiency. Study-level results: Omenn patients showed >75% Treg-Tconv overlap and shorter CDR3 lengths.

The CDR3 contains 15 residues. Germline V lookup: CDR1 SNHLY, CDR2 FYNNEI. V lost 6 bases, J lost 5 bases, and 12 bases stayed unmatched. Concerning this clone: Its antigen is unidentified.

Blood CD4+ CD25-low CD127-high conventional T cells supplied the genomic DNA template. The method was immunoSEQ multiplex PCR; TCRdb's version includes in-frame clones alone and lacks a portion of them. The sample carries approximately 30,000 clones, roughly 96% recorded once. These data were also filed under a second study, of regulatory T cells. In that study: The primer mix had 52 TRBV and 13 TRBJ primers.

The material sequenced was CD25- CD4+ T cells sorted from blood. V and J are TRBV2 and TRBJ1-2; 7 bases are shared with TRBD1. The clonotype comes from a human donor in good health. CDR3 region: CASSATGVAPYGYTF. CDR3 in DNA: TGTGCCAGCAGCGCCACAGGGGTGGCCCCATATGGCTACACCTTC.